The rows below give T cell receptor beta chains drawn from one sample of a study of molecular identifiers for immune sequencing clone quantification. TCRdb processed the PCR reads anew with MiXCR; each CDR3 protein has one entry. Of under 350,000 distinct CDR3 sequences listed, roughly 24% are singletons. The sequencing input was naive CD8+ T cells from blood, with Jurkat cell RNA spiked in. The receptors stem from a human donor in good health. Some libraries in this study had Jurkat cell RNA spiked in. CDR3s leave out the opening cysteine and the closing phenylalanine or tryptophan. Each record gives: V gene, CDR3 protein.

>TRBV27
ASSFIAGVSTDTQY
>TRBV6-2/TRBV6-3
ASRTRTGDTQY
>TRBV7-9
ASSFRDRGLYEQY
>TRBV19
ASSIGTRGRETQY
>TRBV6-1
ASSPWGGEAGELF
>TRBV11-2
ASSPRDRSSYEQY
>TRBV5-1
ASSAPPGAGELF
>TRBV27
ASTSSPVGTDTQY
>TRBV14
ASSQDKTSGGVHNEPF
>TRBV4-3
ASSPWTSGISGELF
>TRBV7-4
ASTPVLF
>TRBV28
ASSPHYAGGPHNEQF
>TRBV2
ASRTGTNQETQY
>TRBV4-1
ASTEGQGSSPLH
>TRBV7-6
ASSLAGGELF
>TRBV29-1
SVGVGTLNTYSYEQY
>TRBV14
AGSQLAENYEQY
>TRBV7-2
ASSVSAVGGEKLF
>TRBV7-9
ASALGADTQY
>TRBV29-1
SVDGQGGNEQF